These 9 T cell receptor beta chains share one sample of origin, sequenced in a study of shared clonotypes between healthy human individuals. Assay: immunoSEQ multiplex PCR; the TCRdb copy retains only in-frame clones and omits some. The table records about 1.5 million clones, nearly 99% of them present only once. The sample taken for sequencing was naive CD4+ T cells sorted from blood. As to subset: CD45RA+ positively selected. The receptors were gathered from a man between 25 and 39 years old in good health.

The V gene is TRBV6-4, the J gene TRBJ2-1; D gene ambiguous. The CDR3 spans 15 residues. The germline V gene encodes CDR1 MRHNA and CDR2 SNTAGT. V was shortened by 1 base and J by 2 bases, with 9 bases between the two germline ends. The DNA of the CDR3 is TGTGCCAGCAGTGACTGGGTAGGCCCCTACAATGAGCAGTTCTTC. Translating gives CASSDWVGPYNEQFF.

The gene calls are TRBV2 and TRBJ2-4; D uncertain. The CDR3 runs to 16 residues. Germline CDR1 SNHLY, CDR2 FYNNEI. V dropped 3 bases and J dropped 1 base, with 13 bases sitting between them. CDR3 in DNA: TGTGCCAGCAGTGATTGGGCCGGCATCGCCAAAAACATTCAGTACTTC. Encoded protein: CASSDWAGIAKNIQYF.

This chain uses TRBV14 with TRBJ2-7; 16 nucleotides agree with TRBD2. The V and J ends lost 4 bases and 4 bases, in that order; junction bases with no gene match: 1. The germline V gene encodes CDR1 SGHDN and CDR2 FVKESK. The CDR3 loop spans 15 amino acids. CDR3 residues: CASSPGLAGGYEQYF. The CDR3 DNA reads TGTGCCAGCAGCCCGGGACTAGCGGGAGGGTACGAGCAGTACTTC.

The chain has TRBV2 and TRBJ2-7; D not certain. Trimming removed 4 bases from V and 2 bases from J, with 9 bases in between. The CDR3 consists of 13 residues. CDR1 is SNHLY and CDR2 is FYNNEI in the germline V gene. The DNA for the CDR3 is TGTGCCAGCAGTGGGGGTCTAGCCTACGAGCAGTACTTC. This translates into CASSGGLAYEQYF.

This chain joins TRBV15 and TRBJ2-2; possible D gene TRBD2, 6 bases. In germline, CDR1 is LNHNV, CDR2 YYDKDF (reference sequence). The CDR3 loop spans 16 amino acids. V lost 0 bases to trimming and J lost 1 base, with 9 bases between them. Here the CDR3 reads CATSRDGRRNTGELFF. CDR3 nucleotides: TGTGCCACCAGCAGAGACGGGAGACGGAACACCGGGGAGCTGTTTTTT.

The chain recombines TRBV29-1 with TRBJ2-3; D remains unclear. Germline CDR1 is SQVTM and CDR2 is ANQGSEA. This CDR3 is built from 17 residues. Trimming took off 0 bases at V and 1 base at J, with 17 bases between the two ends. DNA of the CDR3: TGCAGCGTTGAAGATTATGTTCGCCCCTTAGGCACAGATACGCAGTATTTT. It codes for CSVEDYVRPLGTDTQYF.

This chain connects TRBV7-2 to TRBJ2-2; no definite D call. Germline CDR1 is SGHTA and CDR2 is FQGNSA. The length of the CDR3 is 14 residues. Trimming left V 1 base short and J 7 bases short, with 10 bases between. In nucleotides, the CDR3 is TGTGCCAGCAGCTTAGACCGGGCCATCGGGGAGCTGTTTTTT. Translation: CASSLDRAIGELFF.

The chain joins TRBV7-8 to TRBJ1-1; D gene ambiguous. V was clipped by 5 bases and J by 4 bases, with 11 bases between them. CDR3 length: 13 residues. Germline CDR1 SGHVS, CDR2 FQNEAQ. CDR3 amino acids: CASSLKRSTEAFF. DNA for the CDR3: TGTGCCAGCAGCCTTAAACGGAGCACTGAAGCTTTCTTT.

This chain uses TRBV5-6 with TRBJ2-6; unclear D gene. Germline-derived CDR1 and CDR2 are SGHDT and YYEEEE. Trimming shortened V by 5 bases and J by 2 bases, and 5 bases separated the two germline ends. The CDR3 sequence is 13 residues long. This chain's CDR3 is CASRTAGANVLTF. Written as DNA, the CDR3 is TGTGCCAGCAGAACAGCTGGGGCCAACGTCCTGACTTTC.